The 26 T cell receptor beta chains given below trace back to one sample, sequenced in a study of shared clonotypes between healthy human individuals. Only in-frame clones appear in the TCRdb table, and some are missing; sequencing was by immunoSEQ multiplex PCR. The table has 550,000 to 850,000 clones, roughly two thirds seen once. Material: memory CD4+ T cells sorted from blood. Subset here: CD45RA-negative fraction. The receptors were gathered from a woman aged 25 to 45 in good health.

The chain has TRBV7-9 and TRBJ1-5, with 8 nucleotides matching TRBD1. The germline V gene encodes CDR1 SEHNR and CDR2 FQNEAQ (reference sequence). V lost 4 bases, J lost 2 bases, and 7 bases stayed unmatched. The length of the CDR3 is 16 residues. CDR3 protein: CASSWGDRRGNQPQHF. CDR3 nucleotides: TGTGCCAGCAGCTGGGGGGACAGGCGCGGCAATCAGCCCCAGCATTTT.

The rearrangement uses TRBV11-2 and TRBJ1-3, with TRBD1 matching over 7 bases. Germline trimming cut 5 bases from V and 1 base from J; bases unmatched to any gene: 17. CDR3 length: 19 residues. Germline-derived CDR1 and CDR2 are SGHAT and FQNNGV. The CDR3 loop is CASSRPKDRTEPSGNTIYF. The DNA for the CDR3 is TGTGCCAGCAGCCGACCTAAGGACAGGACGGAACCTTCTGGAAACACCATATATTTT.

This clone was counted between two and nine times. This rearrangement joins TRBV5-1 to TRBJ2-3; D is uncertain. Trimming removed 0 bases from V and 4 bases from J, with 12 bases in between. CDR1 is SGHRS, CDR2 YFSETQ, per germline. This CDR3 has 15 residues. The CDR3 DNA follows: TGCGCCAGCAGCTTGGCTCCCGCAACGTCAGATACGCAGTATTTT. This sequence encodes CASSLAPATSDTQYF.

This clone showed up just a few times. This chain connects TRBV6-1 to TRBJ2-6; no reliable D call. Germline V gene lookup returns CDR1 MNHNS and CDR2 SASEGT. The V end lost 8 bases, the J end lost 4 bases, and 12 bases lay between the germline ends. The CDR3 loop spans 14 amino acids. The CDR3 protein is CASHLTGGANVLTF. The CDR3 DNA is TGTGCCAGCCACCTAACGGGCGGGGCCAACGTCCTGACTTTC.

The chain employs TRBV5-1 and TRBJ2-2; 8 bases map to TRBD1. With 7 bases clipped from V and 0 bases from J, the junction kept 5 bases outside the gene matches. The germline V gene encodes CDR1 SGHRS and CDR2 YFSETQ. This CDR3 has 15 amino acids. DNA of the CDR3: TGCGCCAGCGGGACAGGAGCCGCGAACACCGGGGAGCTGTTTTTT. Translating gives CASGTGAANTGELFF.

The genes are TRBV4-1 and TRBJ2-1, with TRBD2 matching over 12 bases. Germline loops: CDR1 MGHRA, CDR2 YSYEKL. The junction had 4 bases not matched to a gene; V was cut back by 4 bases and J by 3 bases. The CDR3 sequence is 16 residues long. The chain's CDR3 is CASSPSGRALYNEQFF. The DNA of the CDR3 is TGCGCCAGCAGCCCTAGCGGGAGGGCGCTCTACAATGAGCAGTTCTTC.

Comment on this clone: The same CDR3 arises from other DNA sequences in this sample as well. The genes are TRBV5-1 and TRBJ2-1; 14 nucleotides agree with TRBD2. V lost 0 bases and J lost 9; bases outside the gene matches: 5. The germline gives CDR1 SGHRS, CDR2 YFSETQ. The CDR3 totals 16 residues. The CDR3 region has the DNA TGCGCCAGCAGCTTGGACGGGACTAGCGGGAGCGGTGAGCAGTTCTTC. Translating it yields CASSLDGTSGSGEQFF.

The CDR3 loop reads CASGFFSGAYNTEAFF. In nucleotides, the CDR3 is TGTGCTAGTGGTTTTTTCTCGGGGGCATACAACACTGAAGCTTTCTTT. The chain joins TRBV12-5 to TRBJ1-1; D perhaps matches TRBD1 (6 bases). Germline lookup yields CDR1 LGHNT and CDR2 FRNRAP. CDR3 length: 16 residues. V lost 3 bases and J 2 bases, leaving 16 bases between the germline ends.

CDR3 coding DNA: TGTGCCAGCATGGGACTAGTTTATTCGGAGCAGTTCTTC. This translates into CASMGLVYSEQFF. The chain has TRBV2 and TRBJ2-1; 8 bases are a match to TRBD2. Germline assignment: CDR1 SNHLY and CDR2 FYNNEI. V dropped 7 bases and J dropped 10; count of bases not matched to a gene: 9. The CDR3 runs 13 residues. Full variable domain (outside the CDR3, taken from reference TRBV2 and TRBJ2-1): EPEVTQTPSHQVTQMGQEVILRCVPISNHLYFYWYRQILGQKVEFLVSFYNNEISEKSEIFDDQFSVERPDGSNFTLKIRSTKLEDSAMYFCASMGLVYSEQFFGPGTRLTVL.

Only one count was recorded for this clone. The chain uses TRBV18 and TRBJ2-7, with D perhaps being TRBD1 or TRBD2 (5 bases each). Trimming left V 0 bases short and J 3 bases short, with 12 bases between. The CDR3 loop spans 15 amino acids. Germline-derived CDR1 and CDR2 are KGHSH and LQKENI. In nucleotides, the CDR3 is TGTGCCAGCTCACCACCGGGACCACAATACTACGAGCAGTACTTC. It codes for CASSPPGPQYYEQYF.

The chain has TRBV29-1 and TRBJ2-7; TRBD1 is a possible D gene (7 bases). CDR1 is SQVTM and CDR2 is ANQGSEA in the germline V gene. The CDR3 has 15 residues. V lost 4 bases and J lost 2, with 18 bases in between. The CDR3, as DNA: TGCAGCGTTGTGGGGGGACAGCGAAGGACCTACGAGCAGTACTTC. Protein product: CSVVGGQRRTYEQYF.

The V call is TRBV28, the J call TRBJ1-2; weak D call: TRBD1 (5 bases). The germline V gene encodes CDR1 MDHEN and CDR2 SYDVKM. The CDR3 runs 17 residues. Deletions cut 5 bases from V and 8 bases from J, with 27 bases between. CDR3: CASSLPGWGKDLIGYTF. For the CDR3, the DNA is TGTGCCAGCAGTCTCCCGGGTTGGGGGAAGGACCTCATCGGCTACACCTTC.

The V call is TRBV10-3, the J call TRBJ2-7; the D gene is possibly TRBD1 (6 bases). The V gene lost 3 bases and the J gene lost 3 bases, with 12 bases spanning the gap. The CDR3 loop spans 14 amino acids. The germline V gene has CDR1 ENHRY and CDR2 SYGVKD. DNA for the CDR3: TGTGCCATCAGTGATCCTCCAGGGGTCTACGAGCAGTACTTC. Translated, it gives CAISDPPGVYEQYF.

The chain couples TRBV19 to TRBJ2-7; 7 bases fit TRBD1. CDR1 is LNHDA and CDR2 is SQIVND in the germline V gene (reference sequence). The CDR3 is 15 amino acids. The trim removed 8 bases at V and 5 bases at J, leaving 15 bases unmatched. CDR3 in amino acids: CASPKRGYRGNEQYF. For the CDR3, the DNA is TGTGCCAGTCCTAAAAGGGGGTACAGGGGAAACGAGCAGTACTTC.

V gene TRBV5-1 combines with J gene TRBJ2-1, with TRBD2 matching 13 bases. Trimming cost V 0 bases and J 6 bases; bases outside gene matches: 3. CDR3 size: 16 residues. CDR1 SGHRS and CDR2 YFSETQ come from the germline V gene. CDR3 nucleotide sequence: TGCGCCAGCAGCTTGGAAACTAGCGGGAGGGGCAATGAGCAGTTCTTC. This codes for CASSLETSGRGNEQFF.

The gene calls are TRBV9 and TRBJ2-7; possible D gene TRBD1, 5 bases. Germline CDR1 SGDLS, CDR2 YYNGEE. The V gene lost 0 bases and the J gene lost 6 bases, with 13 bases spanning the gap. The CDR3 consists of 14 residues. CDR3 sequence: CASSVVPQGGEQYF. DNA for the CDR3: TGTGCCAGCAGCGTAGTCCCCCAGGGTGGCGAGCAGTACTTC.

J is TRBJ2-7 and V is TRBV11-2; 16 positions match TRBD2. From germline, CDR1 is SGHAT and CDR2 FQNNGV. This CDR3 has 16 amino acids. The junction had 3 bases not matched to a gene; V was cut back by 5 bases and J by 2 bases. This CDR3 is CASSRGTSGRAYEQYF. In nucleotides, the CDR3 is TGTGCCAGCAGCCGAGGGACTAGCGGGAGGGCCTACGAGCAGTACTTC.

This clone was counted once. The CDR3: CASSQDSGRSYEQYF. CDR3 bases: TGTGCCAGCAGCCAAGATAGCGGGAGGAGCTACGAGCAGTACTTC. The V gene is TRBV4-2, the J gene TRBJ2-7, with 10 bases lining up with TRBD2. CDR1 and CDR2 (germline): LGHNA, YNFKEQ. J gave up 3 bases and V 0 bases, and 2 bases lay outside the gene matches. This CDR3 has 15 amino acids.

V is TRBV7-3 and J is TRBJ2-1; unclear D gene. V lost 0 bases to trimming and J lost 7 bases, with 7 bases between them. This CDR3 has 13 residues. In germline, CDR1 is SGHTA, CDR2 FQGTGA. In nucleotides, the CDR3 is TGTGCCAGCAGCTTAACCGAACGGAATGAGCAGTTCTTC. It specifies CASSLTERNEQFF.

This clone showed up just a few times. The rearrangement joins TRBV5-6 to TRBJ2-3, with a weak D call TRBD1 (6 bases). The CDR3 consists of 13 residues. Trimming pared 3 bases from V and 3 bases from J, leaving 8 bases between. From germline, CDR1 is SGHDT and CDR2 YYEEEE. CDR3 DNA: TGTGCCAGCAGCTCTACAGGGACAGATACGCAGTATTTT. Residues: CASSSTGTDTQYF.

This clone was seen at least ten times. The V call is TRBV28, the J call TRBJ2-7; D might be TRBD1 (5 bases). CDR1 is MDHEN, CDR2 SYDVKM, per germline. The ends were cut back, 6 bases at V and 5 bases at J, with 14 bases in the middle. This CDR3 has 13 amino acids. Here the CDR3 reads CASRVPKGNEQYF. Here the CDR3 DNA reads TGTGCCAGCAGAGTTCCTAAGGGGAACGAGCAGTACTTC.

The chain has TRBV2 and TRBJ2-2, with TRBD1 matching 8 bases. CDR3 size: 15 residues. Germline values: CDR1 SNHLY, CDR2 FYNNEI. V gave up 5 bases and J gave up 5 bases; unmatched junction bases: 7. The DNA for the CDR3 is TGTGCCAGCAGTCAGACGAGGACAGGGACCGGGGAGCTGTTTTTT. It translates to CASSQTRTGTGELFF.

For the CDR3, the DNA is TGTGCCAGCAGCCTCTCCTTAGCGGGAGGGCCTTGGGATACGCAGTATTTT. The encoded protein is CASSLSLAGGPWDTQYF. V and J are TRBV11-2 and TRBJ2-3, with TRBD2 matching 11 bases. The V gene's germline CDR1 is SGHAT and CDR2 FQNNGV. With V trimmed by 5 bases and J by 6 bases, 13 bases remained unmatched. The CDR3 consists of 17 residues.

V and J are TRBV5-5 and TRBJ1-4; no clear D. The CDR3 is made up of 15 amino acids. CDR1 is SGHKS and CDR2 is YYEKEE in the germline V gene (reference sequence). Trimming took off 4 bases at V and 4 bases at J, with 14 bases between the two ends. The CDR3 sequence: CASSLQQQSNEKLFF. The CDR3 region has the DNA TGTGCCAGCAGCCTGCAACAGCAGAGTAATGAAAAACTGTTTTTT.

Worth noting for this clone: Other nucleotide sequences from this sample produce the same CDR3. The gene calls are TRBV5-1 and TRBJ1-3; D is unresolved. Germline loops: CDR1 SGHRS, CDR2 YFSETQ. V lost 2 bases to trimming and J lost 2 bases, with 11 bases between them. This CDR3 spans 15 amino acids. This CDR3 is CASSLAPGTGNTIYF. The CDR3 bases are TGCGCCAGCAGCTTAGCCCCCGGCACTGGAAACACCATATATTTT.

The V call is TRBV18, the J call TRBJ2-5, with TRBD1 as a possible D gene (6 bases). V gave up 8 bases and J gave up 4 bases, with 14 bases separating them. Germline CDR1 reads KGHSH; CDR2 reads LQKENI. The CDR3 extends over 13 amino acids. The CDR3 DNA reads as TGTGCCAGCACTACAGGGTTACGAGAGACCCAGTACTTC. Protein: CASTTGLRETQYF.